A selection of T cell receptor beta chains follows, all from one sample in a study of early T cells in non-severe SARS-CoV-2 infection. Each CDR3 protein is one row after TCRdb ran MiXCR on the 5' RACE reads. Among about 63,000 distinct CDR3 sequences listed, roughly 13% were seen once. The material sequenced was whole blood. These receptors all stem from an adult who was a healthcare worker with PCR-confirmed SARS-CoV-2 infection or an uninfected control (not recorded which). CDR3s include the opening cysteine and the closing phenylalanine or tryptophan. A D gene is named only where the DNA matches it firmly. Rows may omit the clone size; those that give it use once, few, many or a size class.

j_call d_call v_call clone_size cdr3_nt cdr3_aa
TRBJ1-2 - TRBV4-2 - TGTGCCAGCAGCCAAGACCCCCGGGGTAACTATGGCTACACCTTC CASSQDPRGNYGYTF
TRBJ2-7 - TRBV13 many TGTGCCAGCAGCTCGACAGGAAAAACAGGGAACTACGAGCAGTACTTC CASSSTGKTGNYEQYF
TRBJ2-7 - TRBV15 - TGTGCCACCAGCAGCATCGGGAGCTCCTACGAGCAGTACTTC CATSSIGSSYEQYF
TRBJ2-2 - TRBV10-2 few TGCGCCAGCAGTGAGTCCTGGGCCGGGGAGCTGTTTTTT CASSESWAGELFF
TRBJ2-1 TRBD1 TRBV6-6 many TGTGCCAGCAGTAGACAGGGGAGTGAGCAGTTCTTC CASSRQGSEQFF
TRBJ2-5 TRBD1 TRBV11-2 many TGTGCCAGCAGCGTGACAGGGGGGGAGACCCAGTACTTC CASSVTGGETQYF
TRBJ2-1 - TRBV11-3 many TGTGCCAGCAGCTTAGCAGGGAAGAAGGTCAATGAGCAGTTCTTC CASSLAGKKVNEQFF
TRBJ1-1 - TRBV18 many TGTGCCAGCTCACCAACCGGGGGCTGGGGAACTGAAGCTTTCTTT CASSPTGGWGTEAFF
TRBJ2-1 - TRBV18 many TGTGCCAGCTCACCACCTGAGGCGCCCCAGCAGTTCTTC CASSPPEAPQQFF
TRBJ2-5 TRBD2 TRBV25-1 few TGTGCCAGCAGGGGGGAGCTAGCGGGGGAGACCCAGTACTTC CASRGELAGETQYF
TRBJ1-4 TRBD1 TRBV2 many TGTGCCAGCAAAGGGGGCAGGGCGCATGAAAAACTGTTTTTT CASKGGRAHEKLFF
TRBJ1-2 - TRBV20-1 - TGCAGTGCTAGGGACGCCCGTGCCGAAACTACGTATGGCTACACCTTC CSARDARAETTYGYTF
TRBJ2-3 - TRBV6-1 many TGTGCCAGCAGTGTCCTCCTTAGGGCTAGCACAGATACGCAGTATTTT CASSVLLRASTDTQYF
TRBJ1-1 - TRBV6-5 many TGTGCCAGCAGTTCCATAACGGGACAAATGAACACTGAAGCTTTCTTT CASSSITGQMNTEAFF
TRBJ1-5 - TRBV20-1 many TGCAGTGCCGGCGGAATCAATCAGCCCCAGCATTTT CSAGGINQPQHF
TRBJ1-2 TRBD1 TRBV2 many TGTGCCAGCAGTACCGGGACAGCCAACTATGGCTACACCTTC CASSTGTANYGYTF
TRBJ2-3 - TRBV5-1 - TGCGCCAGCAGCATGGAAGGCAGGGCTAGCACAGATACGCAGTATTTT CASSMEGRASTDTQYF
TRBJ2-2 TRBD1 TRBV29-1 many TGCAGCGTGCTTCGACAGGGGGAGAACACCGGGGAGCTGTTTTTT CSVLRQGENTGELFF
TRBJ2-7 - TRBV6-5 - TGTGCCAGCAGTTACTCGGTCGCTATCAACTACGAGCAGTACTTC CASSYSVAINYEQYF
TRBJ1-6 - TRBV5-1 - TGCGCCAGCGGGGGGGGCGACTATAATTCACCCCTCCACTTT CASGGGDYNSPLHF
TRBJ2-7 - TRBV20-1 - TGCAGTGCCGGCGTATCCTACGAGCAGTACTTC CSAGVSYEQYF
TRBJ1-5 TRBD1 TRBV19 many TGTGCCAGTAGTACGGACAGGGAGATAAGTCAGCCCCAGCATTTT CASSTDREISQPQHF
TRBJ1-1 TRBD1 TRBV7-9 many TGTGCCAGCAGCCCTTCGGACAGGGCGGGCCAAGCTTTCTTT CASSPSDRAGQAFF
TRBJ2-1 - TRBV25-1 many TGTGCCAGCGGCGAATCGGGACGTCTGGCCAATGAGCAGTTCTTC CASGESGRLANEQFF
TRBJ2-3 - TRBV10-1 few TGCGCCAGCAGACAGGGCGCCGCAGATACGCAGTATTTT CASRQGAADTQYF
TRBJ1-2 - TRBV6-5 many TGTGCCAGCAGTTACAAAGGATTAGCTAACTATGGCTACACCTTC CASSYKGLANYGYTF
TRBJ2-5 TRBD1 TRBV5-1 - TGCGCCAGCAGCCCTAGGACAGGGGGAGAGACCCAGTACTTC CASSPRTGGETQYF
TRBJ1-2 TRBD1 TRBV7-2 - TGTGCCAGCAGCACCCTGGACAGGGTTAGCTATGGCTACACCTTC CASSTLDRVSYGYTF
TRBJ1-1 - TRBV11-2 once TGTGCCAGCAGCACCCGGGACACGGGTTATGGGTTCACTGAAGCTTTCTTT CASSTRDTGYGFTEAFF
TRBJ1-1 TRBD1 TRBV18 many TGTGCCAGCTCACCACGGGACAGCTGGAACACTGAAGCTTTCTTT CASSPRDSWNTEAFF
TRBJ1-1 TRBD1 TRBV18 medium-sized TGTGCCAGCTCACGCGGCACAGGGGGCCACACTGAAGCTTTCTTT CASSRGTGGHTEAFF
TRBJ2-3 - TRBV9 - TGTGCCAGCAGCGTAGCGGGACCCAGCACAGATACGCAGTATTTT CASSVAGPSTDTQYF
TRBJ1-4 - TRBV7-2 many TGTGCCAGCAGCTTAGGAGGAGTTCAAGAAAAACTGTTTTTT CASSLGGVQEKLFF
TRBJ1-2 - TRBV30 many TGTGCCTGGAGCCAGGAGGGGAGGGGAGGCTACACCTTC CAWSQEGRGGYTF
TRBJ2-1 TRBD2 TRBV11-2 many TGTGCCAGCAGCTTAGAGGCGGCGGGGGGCCGTGTAGGACAGCAGTTCTTC CASSLEAAGGRVGQQFF
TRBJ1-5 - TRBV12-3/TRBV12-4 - TGTGCCAGCAGTTTAGACAGGCCGTATAGCAATCAGCCCCAGCATTTT CASSLDRPYSNQPQHF
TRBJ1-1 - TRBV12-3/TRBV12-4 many TGTGCCAGCAGTCCCAGGACAGCGAACACTGAAGCTTTCTTT CASSPRTANTEAFF
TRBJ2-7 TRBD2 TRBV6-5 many TGTGCCAGCAGTTACGGAGCGGGGCGGGTCTCCTACGAGCAGTACTTC CASSYGAGRVSYEQYF
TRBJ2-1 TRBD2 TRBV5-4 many TGTGCCAGCAGCTTTACTAGCGGGGGCTCCTACAATGAGCAGTTCTTC CASSFTSGGSYNEQFF
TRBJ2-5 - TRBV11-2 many TGTGCCAGCAGCTTAGAGTCCGGGGCGAAGCCTAAAGAGACCCAGTACTTC CASSLESGAKPKETQYF
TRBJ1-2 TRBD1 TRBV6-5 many TGTGCCAGCAGTTACTCGCCCCGGGACAGCTATGGCTACACCTTC CASSYSPRDSYGYTF